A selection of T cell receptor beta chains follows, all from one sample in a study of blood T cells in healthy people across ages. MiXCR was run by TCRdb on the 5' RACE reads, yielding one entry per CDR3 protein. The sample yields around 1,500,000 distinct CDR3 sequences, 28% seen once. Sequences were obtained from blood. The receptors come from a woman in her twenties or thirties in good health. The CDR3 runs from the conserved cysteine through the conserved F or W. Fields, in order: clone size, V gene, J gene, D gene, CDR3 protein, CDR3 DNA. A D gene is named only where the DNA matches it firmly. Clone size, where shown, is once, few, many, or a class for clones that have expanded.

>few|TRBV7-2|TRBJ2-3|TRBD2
CASSVAGTSSTDTQYF
TGTGCCAGCAGCGTAGCGGGCACGTCTAGCACAGATACGCAGTATTTT
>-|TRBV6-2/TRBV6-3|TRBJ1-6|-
CASCLQQGNSPLHF
TGTGCCAGCTGCCTACAACAGGGCAATTCACCCCTCCACTTT
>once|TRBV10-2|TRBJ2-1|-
CASRAGSPRFF
TGCGCCAGCAGGGCCGGGTCACCCCGGTTCTTC
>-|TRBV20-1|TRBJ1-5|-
CSARVPSIGNQPQHF
TGCAGTGCTAGAGTCCCTAGCATAGGCAATCAGCCCCAGCATTTT
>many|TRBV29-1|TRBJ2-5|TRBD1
CSGSGGSQETQYF
TGCAGCGGTTCAGGGGGATCTCAAGAGACCCAGTACTTC
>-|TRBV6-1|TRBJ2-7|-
CASGSPRVYEQYF
TGTGCCAGCGGGTCCCCCAGGGTCTACGAGCAGTACTTC
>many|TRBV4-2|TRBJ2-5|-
CASSQVVGRGGQETQYF
TGTGCCAGCAGCCAAGTCGTGGGGCGGGGAGGACAAGAGACCCAGTACTTC
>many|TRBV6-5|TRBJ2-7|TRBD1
CASRSGGTGPYEQYF
TGTGCCAGCAGGAGTGGGGGGACAGGGCCTTACGAGCAGTACTTC
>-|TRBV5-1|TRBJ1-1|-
CASSDNDHTEAFF
TGCGCCAGCAGCGACAACGACCACACTGAAGCTTTCTTT
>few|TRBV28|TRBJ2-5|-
CASSPGGPTEETQYF
TGTGCCAGCAGCCCCGGGGGCCCTACAGAAGAGACCCAGTACTTC
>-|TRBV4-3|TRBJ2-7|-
CACSQARGESSSYEQYF
TGCGCCTGCAGCCAGGCTAGAGGTGAATCGAGCTCCTACGAGCAGTACTTC
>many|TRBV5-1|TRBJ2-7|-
CASSTGTVSYEQYF
TGTGCCAGCAGCACCGGGACTGTCTCCTACGAGCAGTACTTC
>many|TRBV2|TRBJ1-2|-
CASSEVGYGYTF
TGTGCCAGCAGTGAAGTGGGATATGGCTACACCTTC
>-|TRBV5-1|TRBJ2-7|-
CASRLDGEQYF
TGCGCCAGCAGATTGGACGGTGAGCAGTACTTC
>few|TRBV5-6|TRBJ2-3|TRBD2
CASSPLGGERTDTQYF
TGTGCCAGCAGCCCCTTGGGGGGGGAACGCACAGATACGCAGTATTTT
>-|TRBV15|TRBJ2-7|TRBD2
CATSRDLSGGNEQYF
TGTGCCACCAGCAGAGATCTTTCCGGGGGGAATGAGCAGTACTTC
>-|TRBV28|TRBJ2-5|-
CASSTREPQYF
TGTGCCAGCAGTACGAGAGAGCCCCAGTACTTC
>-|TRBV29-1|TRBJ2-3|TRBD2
CSVAERGASTDTQYF
TGCAGCGTTGCCGAGCGGGGGGCCAGCACAGATACGCAGTATTTT
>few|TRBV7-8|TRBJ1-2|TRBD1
CASSPRTGIRQGYTF
TGTGCCAGCAGCCCGCGGACAGGGATCCGTCAAGGCTACACCTTC
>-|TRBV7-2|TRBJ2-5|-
CASSFSNTQETQYF
TGTGCCAGCAGCTTCTCGAACACACAAGAGACCCAGTACTTC
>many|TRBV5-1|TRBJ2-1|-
CASSDKNSEQFF
TGCGCCAGCAGCGACAAAAACTCGGAGCAGTTCTTC
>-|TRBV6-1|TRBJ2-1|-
CASSEGGTSGEQFF
TGTGCCAGCAGTGAAGGGGGGACCTCGGGTGAACAGTTCTTC
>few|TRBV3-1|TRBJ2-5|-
CASSYRGISYGQYF
TGTGCCAGCAGCTACCGCGGGATCTCCTACGGGCAGTACTTC
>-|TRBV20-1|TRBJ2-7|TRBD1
CSASTTGFYEQYF
TGCAGTGCTAGTACGACAGGGTTCTACGAGCAGTACTTC
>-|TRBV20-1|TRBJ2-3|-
CGIPGEQTDTQYF
TGCGGAATACCGGGAGAGCAAACAGATACGCAGTATTTT
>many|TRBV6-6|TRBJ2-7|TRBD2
CASSGLAGVRSSYEQYF
TGTGCCAGCAGCGGACTAGCGGGAGTCCGTAGTTCCTACGAGCAGTACTTC
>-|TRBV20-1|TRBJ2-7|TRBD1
CSAPDSGTGRYEQYF
TGCAGTGCTCCCGATTCCGGGACAGGCCGATACGAGCAGTACTTC